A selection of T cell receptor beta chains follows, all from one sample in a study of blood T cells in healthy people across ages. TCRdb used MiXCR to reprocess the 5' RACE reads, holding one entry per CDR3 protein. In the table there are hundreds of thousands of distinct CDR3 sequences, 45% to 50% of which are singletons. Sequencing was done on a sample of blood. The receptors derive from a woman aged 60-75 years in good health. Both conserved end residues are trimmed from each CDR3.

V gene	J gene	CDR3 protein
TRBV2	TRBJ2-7	ATLRTDLYEQY
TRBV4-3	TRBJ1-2	ASSQDIGHYGYT
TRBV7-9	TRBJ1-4	ASSLEGDREGEKLF
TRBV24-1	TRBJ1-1	ATSGRGTDTEAF
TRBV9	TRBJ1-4	ASSPGISGGEKLF
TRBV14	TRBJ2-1	ASSPIGDGNYNEQF
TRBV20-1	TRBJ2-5	SAGTSGRRGETQY
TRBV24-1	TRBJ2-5	AASEGFNEQY
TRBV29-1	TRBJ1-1	SVGATGGWDTEAF
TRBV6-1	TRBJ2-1	ASSGPSGSSEQF
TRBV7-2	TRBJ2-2	ASSSYRGNTGELF
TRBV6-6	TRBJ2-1	ASSSVVRYNEQF
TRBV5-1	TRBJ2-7	ASSFGRLTYHEQY
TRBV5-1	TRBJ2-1	ASRLNSEQF
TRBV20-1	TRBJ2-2	SARSPLSHTGELF
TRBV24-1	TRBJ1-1	ATSDGRRTPSTEAF
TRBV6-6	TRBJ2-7	ASSDPTVGGYEQY
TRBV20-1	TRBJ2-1	SARDPGNSYNEQF
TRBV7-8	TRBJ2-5	ASSLGYARETQY
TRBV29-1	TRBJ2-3	SVGSGTSGRLGTDTQY
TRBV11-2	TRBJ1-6	ASSLRTSSYNSPLH
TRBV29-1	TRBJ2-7	SVTPGGSGDEQY
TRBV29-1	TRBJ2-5	SVSLEAPGETQY
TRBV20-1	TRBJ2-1	SARGTVTGGEQF
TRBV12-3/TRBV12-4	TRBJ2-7	ASSFSPYEQY
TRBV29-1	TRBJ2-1	SGRDRGRNNEQF
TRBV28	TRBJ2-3	ASMGASRAGDTQY
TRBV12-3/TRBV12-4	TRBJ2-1	ASSPRETNEQF
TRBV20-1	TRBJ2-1	SARDILAGGNEQF
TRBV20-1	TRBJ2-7	SARPHQAGGSYEQY
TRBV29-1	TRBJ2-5	SVARTSNWDEQY
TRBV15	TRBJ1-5	ATSGRAPYQPQH
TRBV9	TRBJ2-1	ASSVASGRANEQF
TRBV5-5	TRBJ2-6	ASSLVSGAGANVLT
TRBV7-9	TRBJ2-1	ASSLARAGFNEQF
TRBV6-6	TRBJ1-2	ASMYLNYGYT
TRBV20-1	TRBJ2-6	SARDRSSGANVLT
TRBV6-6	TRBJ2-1	ASQRDRAIDEQF
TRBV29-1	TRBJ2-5	SLQGGEETQY
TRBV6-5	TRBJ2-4	ASSSASGRPGLKQY
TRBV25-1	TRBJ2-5	ASSDQTEIRETQY
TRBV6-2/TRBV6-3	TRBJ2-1	ASSSFPGLEQF
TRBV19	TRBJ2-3	ASSNVRREAIDTQY
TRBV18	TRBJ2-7	ASSPSRGPTYEQY
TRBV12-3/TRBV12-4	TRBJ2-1	ASARDGDNEQF
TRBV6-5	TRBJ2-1	ATKSAAVGSNEQF
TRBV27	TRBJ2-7	ASGKDRGTYEQY
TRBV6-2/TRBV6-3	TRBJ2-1	ASSYRTTRGPYNEQF
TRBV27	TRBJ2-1	ASGGGLMQF
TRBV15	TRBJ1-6	ATSWGQVKNSPLH
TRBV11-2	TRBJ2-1	ASSLSAGELKEQF
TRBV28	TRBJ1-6	ASSPRTGKHSYNSPLH
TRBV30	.	AWTSGVQETQF
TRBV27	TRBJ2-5	ATRLAGTKETQY
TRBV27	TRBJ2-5	ASSPRTSGTTRETQY
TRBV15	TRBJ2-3	ATSRRTGTDTQY
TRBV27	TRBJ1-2	ASSLSFQAGYGYT
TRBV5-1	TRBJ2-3	ASSLGQGADTQY
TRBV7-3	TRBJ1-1	ASSFEEHTEAF